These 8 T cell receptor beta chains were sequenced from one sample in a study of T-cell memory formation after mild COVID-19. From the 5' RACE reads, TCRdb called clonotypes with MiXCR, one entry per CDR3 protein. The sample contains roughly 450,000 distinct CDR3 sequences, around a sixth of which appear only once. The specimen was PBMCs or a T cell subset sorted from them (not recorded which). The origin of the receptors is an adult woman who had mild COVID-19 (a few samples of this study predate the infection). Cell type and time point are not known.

CDR3 sequence (DNA): TGTGCCAGCATCCAAACAGGGGCCGGCTACAATGAGCAGTTCTTC. This translates into CASIQTGAGYNEQFF. The chain couples TRBV6-6 to TRBJ2-1; 7 bases are shared with TRBD1. J gave up 3 bases and V 7 bases, and 9 bases lay outside the gene matches. Per germline, CDR1 MNHNY and CDR2 SVGAGI (reference sequence). This CDR3 has 15 amino acids.

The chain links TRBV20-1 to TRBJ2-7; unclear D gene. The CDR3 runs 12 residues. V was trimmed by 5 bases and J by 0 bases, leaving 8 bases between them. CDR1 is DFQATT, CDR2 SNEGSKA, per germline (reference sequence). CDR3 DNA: TGCAGTGCTCCCCATATCTCCTACGAGCAGTACTTC. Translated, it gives CSAPHISYEQYF.

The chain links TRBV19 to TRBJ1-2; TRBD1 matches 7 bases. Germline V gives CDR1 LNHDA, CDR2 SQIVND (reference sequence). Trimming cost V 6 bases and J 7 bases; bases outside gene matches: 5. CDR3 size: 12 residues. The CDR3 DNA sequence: TGTGCCAGTAGCGACAGGGATGGTGGCTACACCTTC. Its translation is CASSDRDGGYTF.

CDR3 loop: CATSDRAGGPYNEQFF. The CDR3 DNA is TGTGCCACCAGTGATAGGGCGGGAGGGCCCTACAATGAGCAGTTCTTC. The rearrangement links TRBV24-1 to TRBJ2-1; 9 nucleotides match TRBD2. The V gene's germline CDR1 is KGHDR and CDR2 SFDVKD. Unmatched junction bases numbered 4, after V lost 3 bases and J lost 2 bases. This CDR3 is built from 16 residues.

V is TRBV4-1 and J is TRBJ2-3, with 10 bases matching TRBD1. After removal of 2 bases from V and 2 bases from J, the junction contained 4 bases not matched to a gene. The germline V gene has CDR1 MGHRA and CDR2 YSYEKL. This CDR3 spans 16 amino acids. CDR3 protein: CASSQRDRGYTDTQYF. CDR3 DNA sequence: TGCGCCAGCAGCCAACGGGACAGGGGCTACACAGATACGCAGTATTTT.

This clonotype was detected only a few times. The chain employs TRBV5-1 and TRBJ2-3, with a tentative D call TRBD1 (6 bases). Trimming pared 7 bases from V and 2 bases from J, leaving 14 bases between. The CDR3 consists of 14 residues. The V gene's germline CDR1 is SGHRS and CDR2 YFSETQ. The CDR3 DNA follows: TGCGCCAGCGGACAAGGGGGACCCACAGATACGCAGTATTTT. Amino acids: CASGQGGPTDTQYF.

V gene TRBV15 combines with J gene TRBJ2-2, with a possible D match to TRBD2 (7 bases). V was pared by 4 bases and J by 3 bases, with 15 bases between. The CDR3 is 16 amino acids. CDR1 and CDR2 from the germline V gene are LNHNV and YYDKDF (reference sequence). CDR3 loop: CATSIVGGLDTGELFF. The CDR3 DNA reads TGTGCCACCAGCATAGTCGGGGGGCTGGACACCGGGGAGCTGTTTTTT.

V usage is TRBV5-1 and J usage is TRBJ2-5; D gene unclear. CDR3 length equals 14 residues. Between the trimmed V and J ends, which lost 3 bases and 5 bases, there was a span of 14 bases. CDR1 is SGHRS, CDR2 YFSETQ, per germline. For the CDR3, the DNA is TGCGCCAGCAGCTCACCTGCGGTAGGGGAGACCCAGTACTTC. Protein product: CASSSPAVGETQYF.